Below are 3 T cell receptor beta chains sequenced from a single sample in a study of identical twins. MiXCR, run by TCRdb on the 5' RACE reads, gives a single entry per CDR3 protein. The sample lists about 240,000 distinct CDR3 sequences, roughly 10% seen once, with 10% in the top ten. Material: memory T cells sorted from blood. All receptors come from a man aged 45-65 years in good health.

This clonotype was found a few times. The chain is built from TRBV7-2 and TRBJ2-3; no firm D call. The V gene's germline CDR1 is SGHTA and CDR2 FQGNSA. CDR3 length: 16 residues. The V end lost 1 base, the J end lost 0 bases, and 11 bases lay between the germline ends. In nucleotides, the CDR3 is TGTGCCAGCAGCTTAGACAGCGTTTCTAGCACAGATACGCAGTATTTT. Its protein product is CASSLDSVSSTDTQYF.

V gene TRBV18 combines with J gene TRBJ2-6; TRBD2 matches at 7 bases. Losses at the gene ends were 2 bases for V and 0 bases for J; bases not matched to a gene: 4. This CDR3 comprises 17 residues. Germline loops: CDR1 KGHSH, CDR2 LQKENI. The CDR3: CASSPSTGGSGANVLTF. The CDR3 DNA sequence: TGTGCCAGCTCACCATCGACGGGGGGCTCTGGGGCCAACGTCCTGACTTTC. Based on the CDR3 plus reference TRBV18 and TRBJ2-6, the full variable domain is NAGVMQNPRHLVRRRGQEARLRCSPMKGHSHVYWYRQLPEEGLKFMVYLQKENIIDESGMPKERFSAEFPKEGPSILRIQQVVRGDSAAYFCASSPSTGGSGANVLTFGAGSRLTVL.

This clonotype was detected ten times or more. CDR3 in DNA: TGTGCCAGCAGCTTACACACTTACGGACGGGAGAATAGCAATCAGCCCCAGCATTTT. It codes for CASSLHTYGRENSNQPQHF. This chain joins TRBV11-1 and TRBJ1-5; D is uncertain. Germline CDR1 is SGHAT and CDR2 is FQDESV (reference sequence). The length of the CDR3 is 19 residues. The ends were cut back, 2 bases at V and 0 bases at J, with 20 bases in the middle.